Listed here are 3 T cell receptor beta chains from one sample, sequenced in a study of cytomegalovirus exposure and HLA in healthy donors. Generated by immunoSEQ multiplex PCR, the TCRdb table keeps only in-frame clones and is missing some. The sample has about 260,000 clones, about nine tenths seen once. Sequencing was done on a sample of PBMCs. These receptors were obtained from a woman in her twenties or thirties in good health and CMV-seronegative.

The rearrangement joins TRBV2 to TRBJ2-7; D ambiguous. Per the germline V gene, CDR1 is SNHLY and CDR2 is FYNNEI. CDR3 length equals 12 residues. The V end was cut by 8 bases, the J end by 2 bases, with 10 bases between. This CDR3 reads CASRLGPYEQYF. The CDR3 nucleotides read TGTGCCAGCCGGTTGGGCCCCTACGAGCAGTACTTC.

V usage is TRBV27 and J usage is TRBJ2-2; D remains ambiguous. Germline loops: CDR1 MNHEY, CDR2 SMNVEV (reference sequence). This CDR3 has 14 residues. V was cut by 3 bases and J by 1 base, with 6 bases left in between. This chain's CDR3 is CASSFSLNTGELFF. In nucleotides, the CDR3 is TGTGCCAGCAGTTTCTCTCTGAACACCGGGGAGCTGTTTTTT.

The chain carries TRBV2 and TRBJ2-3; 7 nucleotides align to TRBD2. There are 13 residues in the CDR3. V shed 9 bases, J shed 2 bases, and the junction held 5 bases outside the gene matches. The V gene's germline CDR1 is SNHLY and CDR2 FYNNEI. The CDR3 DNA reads TGTGCCAGAGCGGGACTCTCCACAGATACGCAGTATTTT. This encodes CARAGLSTDTQYF.